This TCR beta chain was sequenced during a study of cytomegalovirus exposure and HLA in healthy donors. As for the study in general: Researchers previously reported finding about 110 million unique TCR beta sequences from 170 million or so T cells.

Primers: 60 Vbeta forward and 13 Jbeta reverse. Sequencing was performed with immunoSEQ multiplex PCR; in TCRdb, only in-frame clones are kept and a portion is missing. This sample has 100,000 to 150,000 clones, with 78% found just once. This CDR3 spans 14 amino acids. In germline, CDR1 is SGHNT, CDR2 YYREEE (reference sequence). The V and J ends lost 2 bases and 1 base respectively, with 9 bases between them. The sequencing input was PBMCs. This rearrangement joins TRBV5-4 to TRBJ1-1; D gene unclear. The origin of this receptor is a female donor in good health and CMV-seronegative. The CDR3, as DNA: TGTGCCAGCAGCTTTTACCGGTGGAACACTGAAGCTTTCTTT. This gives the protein CASSFYRWNTEAFF.